Sequencing of this T cell receptor beta chain was carried out in a study of CD8+ T cells in alopecia areata. Overall study: Among treated patients, oral tofacitinib was administered at 5 to 10 mg twice daily. Study-wide results and caveats: Higher clonality than in normal scalp was seen in lesional scalp, especially alopecia totalis/universalis.

Extracted RNA was reverse transcribed, and the resulting cDNA served as sequencing template. Sequencing used immunoSEQ multiplex PCR; TCRdb keeps in-frame clones, though not all of them. The data show 95,000 to 100,000 clones, roughly two thirds seen once. Noted treatment: oral pan-JAK inhibitor, 5-10 mg twice daily. V was trimmed by 2 bases and J by 2 bases, leaving 12 bases between them. From germline, CDR1 is SGHDT and CDR2 YYEEEE. The CDR3 consists of 15 residues. A remark on this clone: Its antigen is still unknown.

The source was CD8+ T cells sorted from blood, collected at week 4, from a patient treated with tofacitinib. This receptor was identified in a human donor with alopecia areata. The V and J genes are TRBV5-6 and TRBJ2-3, with D maybe TRBD2 (6 bases). DNA of the CDR3: TGTGCCAGCAGCTTCCGGGACTTATACACAGATACGCAGTATTTT. Its protein product is CASSFRDLYTDTQYF.